Listed below are T cell receptor beta chains from one sample, sequenced in a study of metastatic and nonmetastatic thyroid tumors. TCRdb called clones again from the PCR reads with MiXCR. The table lists approximately 16,000 clones, around 31% of them singletons. Specimen: tumor tissue. The source of these receptors is a male donor with papillary thyroid cancer or a benign thyroid nodule (not recorded which). Some clones in this sample may be carry-over from other donors' samples. Each CDR3 is given without its conserved first and last residue.

v_call	j_call	cdr3_aa
TRBV27	TRBJ2-1	ASSLGGSGNQNEQF
TRBV5-1	TRBJ1-1	ASSLDGGNTEAF
TRBV12-3/TRBV12-4	TRBJ2-2	ASSVLRATNTGELF
TRBV12-3/TRBV12-4	TRBJ1-1	ASSLGTVNTEAF
TRBV6-1	TRBJ2-3	ASREGLAGTDTDTQY
TRBV6-1	TRBJ1-6	ASSPPRAPSRNSPLH
TRBV28	TRBJ2-1	ASSLERDSYNEQF
TRBV24-1	TRBJ2-7	ATSETGSSYEQY
TRBV5-1	TRBJ1-2	ASSLDRENYGYT
TRBV19	TRBJ2-7	ATSLDSLIYEQY
TRBV20-1	TRBJ1-5	SASLQGYGNQPQH
TRBV19	TRBJ2-1	ASSPQGGRDEQF
TRBV27	TRBJ2-7	ASRRDRGSYEQY
TRBV6-6	TRBJ1-5	ASSYSRTGQPQH
TRBV6-1	TRBJ2-1	ASSEAWLAGQF
TRBV9	TRBJ2-3	ASSVVSGGPDTQY
TRBV6-6	TRBJ2-1	ASSYVGEAGARNEQF
TRBV5-4	TRBJ1-2	ASSLSPTGTGDNYGYT
TRBV28	TRBJ1-5	ASSWTGNYQPQH
TRBV27	TRBJ2-7	ASSYFPGDNYEQY
TRBV4-3	TRBJ2-3	ASSQDTSGRPLSTDTQY
TRBV4-2	TRBJ2-7	ASSHEGRVDEQY
TRBV20-1	TRBJ2-7	SASPGSYYEQY
TRBV12-3/TRBV12-4	TRBJ2-7	ASTIITGTGTYQQY
TRBV6-1	TRBJ1-2	ASTNPGRNYGYT
TRBV30	TRBJ1-2	AWTPWGGSITGYT
TRBV12-3/TRBV12-4	TRBJ2-3	ASSLRAGGPADTQY
TRBV27	TRBJ1-1	ASSFGYRGAAF
TRBV2	TRBJ1-2	ASRGETGNYYGYT
TRBV5-1	TRBJ2-7	ASSPDREAYSKHSYEQY
TRBV7-3	TRBJ2-5	ASKAGGASETQY
TRBV11-2	TRBJ2-5	ASSLGVRATYQETQY
TRBV6-1	TRBJ1-3	ASSEERTGGNTIY
TRBV6-1	TRBJ2-7	ASSDASGSCHEQY
TRBV7-8	TRBJ1-5	ASRLAPDMVKPQQ
TRBV4-2	TRBJ2-6	ASSLLASGLAGAGANVLT
TRBV6-1	TRBJ2-7	ASSEIGLAGFYEQY
TRBV5-1	TRBJ2-1	ASSLEASGLLMNEQF
TRBV7-8	TRBJ2-3	ASSPEVTGGTDTQY
TRBV12-3/TRBV12-4	TRBJ1-2	ASSPWGQGHGYT
TRBV24-1	TRBJ2-6	ATGTGGMLSGANVLT
TRBV20-1	TRBJ1-5	SVPAPGIGYSNQPQH
TRBV5-6	TRBJ1-3	ASSLYMGSRNTIY
TRBV4-2	TRBJ1-1	ASSQDPAFNTEAF